A single sample gave rise to the 9 T cell receptor beta chains below, sequenced in a study of T cell clonotyping in hematopoietic cell transplantation. Clones were sequenced by immunoSEQ multiplex PCR, and TCRdb holds only the in-frame ones, with some missing. The profile shows 20,000 to 30,000 clones, more than 65% of them singletons. Time point meaning: recipient sample about 28 days before transplant, after cytoreduction. This sample comprised peripheral blood mononuclear cells, obtained before stem cell transplant. Receptor source: a woman aged 55-70 years with acute myeloid leukemia. Some clones in this sample may be carry-over from other donors' samples.

The chain carries TRBV6-6 and TRBJ1-5; the match to TRBD1 covers 10 bases. The CDR3 is 15 residues long. The V and J ends lost 2 bases and 6 bases, in that order; junction bases with no gene match: 4. Germline CDR1 reads MNHNY; CDR2 reads SVGAGI (reference sequence). The CDR3 sequence: CASSYPGQGSQPQHF. The CDR3 region has the DNA TGTGCCAGCAGTTACCCGGGACAGGGGAGTCAGCCCCAGCATTTT.

CDR3 region: CASSEYKGSDHGYTF. The CDR3 DNA reads as TGTGCCAGCAGTGAATATAAGGGTTCCGATCATGGCTACACCTTC. The V call is TRBV25-1, the J call TRBJ1-2; D uncertain. Germline loops: CDR1 MGHDK, CDR2 SYGVNS. The CDR3 is 15 residues long. Trimming took 0 bases from V and 6 from J, leaving 14 bases between them.

The chain joins TRBV2 to TRBJ2-7, with D perhaps assigned TRBD1 or TRBD2 (5 bases each). The CDR3 is made up of 14 amino acids. The germline CDR1 and CDR2 sequences are SNHLY and FYNNEI. With 2 bases removed from V and 0 bases from J, the gap between germline ends came to 8 bases. The CDR3 loop reads CASSERGRSYEQYF. CDR3 DNA: TGTGCCAGCAGTGAACGGGGCCGCTCCTACGAGCAGTACTTC.

V is TRBV27 and J is TRBJ2-7; 11 bases align to TRBD2. The CDR3 is made up of 18 amino acids. The trim removed 7 bases at V and 0 bases at J, leaving 14 bases unmatched. The germline gives CDR1 MNHEY, CDR2 SMNVEV (reference sequence). The CDR3 spells CASTSRSSGRISSYEQYF. For the CDR3, the DNA is TGTGCCAGCACTTCCCGGTCTAGCGGGAGGATCAGCTCCTACGAGCAGTACTTC.

The chain combines TRBV11-1 with TRBJ2-7; TRBD2 matches 10 bases. Trimming at V came to 5 bases and at J to 7 bases, leaving 5 bases not matched to a gene. In germline, CDR1 is SGHAT, CDR2 FQDESV (reference sequence). This CDR3 region has 13 residues. The CDR3 coding sequence is TGTGCCAGCAGCCCCAGGACTAGCGGTGAGCAGTACTTC. This encodes CASSPRTSGEQYF.

The chain combines TRBV19 with TRBJ1-5, with TRBD1 matching over 10 bases. This CDR3 region has 16 residues. Germline CDR1 is LNHDA and CDR2 is SQIVND (reference sequence). The V segment lost 2 bases and the J segment 1 base; nucleotides outside the gene matches: 2. The CDR3 bases are TGTGCCAGTAGTATATGGACAGGGGGGAGCAATCAGCCCCAGCATTTT. Protein sequence: CASSIWTGGSNQPQHF.

The rearrangement joins TRBV19 to TRBJ1-6; TRBD1 is a possible D gene (6 bases). The CDR3 has 17 residues. Per germline, CDR1 LNHDA and CDR2 SQIVND (reference sequence). V lost 3 bases and J 0 bases, leaving 12 bases between the germline ends. The CDR3 reads CASSIPQDSSYNSPLHF. CDR3 coding DNA: TGTGCCAGTAGTATCCCCCAGGACAGCTCCTATAATTCACCCCTCCACTTT. Based on the CDR3 plus reference TRBV19 and TRBJ1-6, the full variable domain is DGGITQSPKYLFRKEGQNVTLSCEQNLNHDAMYWYRQDPGQGLRLIYYSQIVNDFQKGDIAEGYSVSREKKESFPLTVTSAQKNPTAFYLCASSIPQDSSYNSPLHFGNGTRLTVT.

The chain couples TRBV6-5 to TRBJ2-7; perhaps TRBD2 as D (5 bases). There are 12 residues in the CDR3. V lost 5 bases and J lost 3, with 8 bases in between. CDR1 is MNHEY and CDR2 is SVGAGI in the germline V gene. CDR3 DNA sequence: TGTGCCAGCAGTCAGGACTTCTACGAGCAGTACTTC. Translated, it gives CASSQDFYEQYF.

V gene TRBV7-3 combines with J gene TRBJ2-2; 8 bases are shared with TRBD1. This CDR3 contains 14 residues. The V segment lost 3 bases and the J segment 5 bases; nucleotides outside the gene matches: 2. Germline V gene data show CDR1 as SGHTA and CDR2 as FQGTGA. The DNA of the CDR3 is TGTGCCAGCAGCTTTGACAGGGGTACCGGGGAGCTGTTTTTT. Translated: CASSFDRGTGELFF.